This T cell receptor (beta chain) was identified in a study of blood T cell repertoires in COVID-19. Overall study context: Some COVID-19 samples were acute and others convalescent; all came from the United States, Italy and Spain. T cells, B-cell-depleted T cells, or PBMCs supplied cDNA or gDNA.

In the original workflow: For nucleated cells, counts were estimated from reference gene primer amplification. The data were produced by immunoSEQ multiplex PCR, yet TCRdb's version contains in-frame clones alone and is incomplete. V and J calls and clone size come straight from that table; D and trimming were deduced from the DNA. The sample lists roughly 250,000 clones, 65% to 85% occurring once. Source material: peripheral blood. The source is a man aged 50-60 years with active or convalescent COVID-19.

The CDR3 loop reads CSASRGTGALGDTQYF. For the CDR3, the DNA is TGCAGTGCTAGTCGAGGGACAGGGGCGTTAGGGGATACGCAGTATTTT. This sequence joins TRBV20-1 and TRBJ2-3; 10 nucleotides agree with TRBD1. Germline V gene data show CDR1 as DFQATT and CDR2 as SNEGSKA (reference sequence). V was clipped by 3 bases and J by 6 bases; unmatched bases: 12. The CDR3 has 16 amino acids.